The rows below give T cell receptor beta chains drawn from one sample of a study of identifying expanded T cells in peripheral blood. Here immunoSEQ multiplex PCR was the method, and the copy in TCRdb shows in-frame clones only, minus some. The data show 75,000 to 90,000 clones, with around nine tenths seen just once and 7% to 7.5% held by the top ten. The specimen sequenced was blood. Receptors originate from a person aged 18 to 75 in good health. Each CDR3 is given with its conserved first and last residue. D genes are given only for firm matches. Size is stated for part of the rows, as once, few or many counts, or as a class when the clone is expanded.

abundance	v_gene	j_gene	len	d_gene	CDR3nt	CDR3aa
NA	TRBV9	TRBJ2-2	17	TRBD2	TGTGCCAGCAGCGTAGTAAGCGGGACCGATCTTCACGGGGAGCTGTTTTTT	CASSVVSGTDLHGELFF
NA	TRBV6-6	TRBJ1-2	14	NA	TGTGCCAGCAGGTCTTCCGGACTTAACTATGGCTACACCTTC	CASRSSGLNYGYTF
NA	TRBV2	TRBJ1-4	14	NA	TGTGCCAGCAGGACGGGACGGAAGAATGAAAAACTGTTTTTT	CASRTGRKNEKLFF
NA	TRBV29-1	TRBJ2-7	15	TRBD2	TGCAGCGTTTTCGGGACTCCGACTAGCGGTTACGAGCAGTACTTC	CSVFGTPTSGYEQYF
NA	TRBV19	TRBJ1-2	12	NA	TGTGCCAGTAGCTTTGTAGATTATGGCTACACCTTC	CASSFVDYGYTF
NA	TRBV4-1	TRBJ2-2	16	TRBD2	TGCGCCAGCAGCCAAAGTGGCTCTAGCGGGAGCTGGGAGCTGTTTTTT	CASSQSGSSGSWELFF
NA	TRBV30	TRBJ2-2	14	NA	TGTGCCTGGAGTGTCAAGGGGTACACCGGGGAGCTGTTTTTT	CAWSVKGYTGELFF
NA	TRBV6-1	TRBJ1-6	16	NA	TGTGCCAGCAGTGATAGTGCTACAGTCCCCCGGTCACCCCTCCACTTT	CASSDSATVPRSPLHF
NA	TRBV6-5	TRBJ1-2	15	NA	TGTGCCAGCAGTTACTCGATCGGATCTAACTATGGCTACACCTTC	CASSYSIGSNYGYTF
NA	TRBV7-2	TRBJ2-3	15	NA	TGTGCCAGCAGCTTAGCGGGGGGTGGTTCCGATACGCAGTATTTT	CASSLAGGGSDTQYF
NA	TRBV19	TRBJ2-1	14	NA	TGTGCCAGTAGGAAGACTATAGCGGAGCTGGAGCAGTTCTTC	CASRKTIAELEQFF
NA	TRBV19	TRBJ1-4	13	NA	TGTGCCAGTACCGCCGACAAGGCATGGGAACTGTTTTTT	CASTADKAWELFF
NA	TRBV5-1	TRBJ1-6	16	NA	TGCGCCAGCAGCTTGATTTCGAGCTCCTATAATTCACCCCTCCACTTT	CASSLISSSYNSPLHF
NA	TRBV4-2	TRBJ1-2	13	NA	TGTGCCAGCAGCCAGGGGGGGTTAGCAGGCTACACCTTC	CASSQGGLAGYTF
NA	TRBV6-1	TRBJ1-2	13	NA	TGTGCCAGCACGGTGACACCAAACTATGGCTACACCTTC	CASTVTPNYGYTF
NA	TRBV2	TRBJ1-2	13	TRBD1	TGTGCCAGCAGCCTACAGGGGGCCAATGGCTACACCTTC	CASSLQGANGYTF
once	TRBV2	TRBJ1-2	15	TRBD1	TGTGCCAGCAGCCTAGATCAGGGGGCTGGCTATGGCTACACCTTC	CASSLDQGAGYGYTF
NA	TRBV6-4	TRBJ2-1	14	NA	TGTGCCAGCAGTGACTCGAACGATCCCGGACAGCAGTTCTTC	CASSDSNDPGQQFF
few	TRBV30	TRBJ1-5	15	NA	TGTGCCTGGAGTGAGGGTTGGAGGGTTACGCAGCCCCAGCATTTT	CAWSEGWRVTQPQHF
NA	TRBV5-1	TRBJ2-4	15	NA	TGCGCCAGCGGCCCGGGGGCGTGGGCCAAAAACATTCAGTACTTC	CASGPGAWAKNIQYF
NA	TRBV5-4	TRBJ1-5	16	NA	TGTGCCAGCAGCCCTCCTAGGGGGGTCTTCAATCAGCCCCAGCATTTT	CASSPPRGVFNQPQHF
once	TRBV27	TRBJ2-3	14	NA	TGTGCCAGCAGTTTTGCCAGGGCTCGAGATACGCAGTATTTT	CASSFARARDTQYF